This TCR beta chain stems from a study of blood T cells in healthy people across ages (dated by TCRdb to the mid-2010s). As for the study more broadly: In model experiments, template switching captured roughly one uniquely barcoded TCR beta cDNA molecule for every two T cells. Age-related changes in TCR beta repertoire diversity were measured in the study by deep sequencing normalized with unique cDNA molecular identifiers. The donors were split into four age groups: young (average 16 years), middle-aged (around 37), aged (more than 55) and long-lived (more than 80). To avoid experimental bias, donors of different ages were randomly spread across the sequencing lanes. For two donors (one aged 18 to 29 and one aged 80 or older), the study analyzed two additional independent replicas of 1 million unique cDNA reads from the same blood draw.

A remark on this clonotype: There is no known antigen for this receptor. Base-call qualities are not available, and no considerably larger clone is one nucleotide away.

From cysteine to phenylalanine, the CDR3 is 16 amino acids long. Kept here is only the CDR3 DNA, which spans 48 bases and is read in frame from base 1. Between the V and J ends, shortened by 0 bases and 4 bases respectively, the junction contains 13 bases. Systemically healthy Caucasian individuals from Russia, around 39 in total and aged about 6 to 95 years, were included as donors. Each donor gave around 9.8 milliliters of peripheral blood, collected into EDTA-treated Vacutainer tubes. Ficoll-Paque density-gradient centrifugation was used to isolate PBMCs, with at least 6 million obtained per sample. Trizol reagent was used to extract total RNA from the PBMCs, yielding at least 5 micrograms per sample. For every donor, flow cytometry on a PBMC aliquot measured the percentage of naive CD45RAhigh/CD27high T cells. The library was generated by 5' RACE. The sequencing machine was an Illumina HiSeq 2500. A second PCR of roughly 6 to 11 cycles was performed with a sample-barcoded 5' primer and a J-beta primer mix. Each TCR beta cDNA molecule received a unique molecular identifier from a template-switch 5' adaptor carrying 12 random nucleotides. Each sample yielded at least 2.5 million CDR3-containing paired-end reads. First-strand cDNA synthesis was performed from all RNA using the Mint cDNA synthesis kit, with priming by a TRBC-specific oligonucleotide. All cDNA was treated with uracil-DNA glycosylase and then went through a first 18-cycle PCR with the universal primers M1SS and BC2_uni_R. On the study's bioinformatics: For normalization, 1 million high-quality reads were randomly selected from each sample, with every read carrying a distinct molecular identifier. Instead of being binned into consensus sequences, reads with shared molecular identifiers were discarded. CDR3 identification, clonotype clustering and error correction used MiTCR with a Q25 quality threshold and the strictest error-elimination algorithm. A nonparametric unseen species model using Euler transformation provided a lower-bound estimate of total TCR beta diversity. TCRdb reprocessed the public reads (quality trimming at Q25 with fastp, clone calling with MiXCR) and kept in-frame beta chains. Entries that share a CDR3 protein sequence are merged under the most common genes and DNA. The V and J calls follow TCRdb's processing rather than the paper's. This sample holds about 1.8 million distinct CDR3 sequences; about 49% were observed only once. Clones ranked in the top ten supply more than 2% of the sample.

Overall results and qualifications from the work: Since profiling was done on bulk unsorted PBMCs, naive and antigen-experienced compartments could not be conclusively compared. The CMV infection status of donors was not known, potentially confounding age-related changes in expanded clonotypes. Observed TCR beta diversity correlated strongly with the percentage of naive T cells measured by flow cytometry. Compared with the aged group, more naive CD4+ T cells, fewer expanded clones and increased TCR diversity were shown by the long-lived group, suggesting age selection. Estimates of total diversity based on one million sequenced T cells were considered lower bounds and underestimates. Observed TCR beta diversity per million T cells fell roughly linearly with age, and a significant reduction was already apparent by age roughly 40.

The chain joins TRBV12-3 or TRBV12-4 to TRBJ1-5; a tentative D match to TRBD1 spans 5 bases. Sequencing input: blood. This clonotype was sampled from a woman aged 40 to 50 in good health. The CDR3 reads CASSLAQGRPNQPQHF. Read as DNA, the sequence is TGTGCCAGCAGTTTAGCCCAGGGACGACCAAATCAGCCCCAGCATTTT.